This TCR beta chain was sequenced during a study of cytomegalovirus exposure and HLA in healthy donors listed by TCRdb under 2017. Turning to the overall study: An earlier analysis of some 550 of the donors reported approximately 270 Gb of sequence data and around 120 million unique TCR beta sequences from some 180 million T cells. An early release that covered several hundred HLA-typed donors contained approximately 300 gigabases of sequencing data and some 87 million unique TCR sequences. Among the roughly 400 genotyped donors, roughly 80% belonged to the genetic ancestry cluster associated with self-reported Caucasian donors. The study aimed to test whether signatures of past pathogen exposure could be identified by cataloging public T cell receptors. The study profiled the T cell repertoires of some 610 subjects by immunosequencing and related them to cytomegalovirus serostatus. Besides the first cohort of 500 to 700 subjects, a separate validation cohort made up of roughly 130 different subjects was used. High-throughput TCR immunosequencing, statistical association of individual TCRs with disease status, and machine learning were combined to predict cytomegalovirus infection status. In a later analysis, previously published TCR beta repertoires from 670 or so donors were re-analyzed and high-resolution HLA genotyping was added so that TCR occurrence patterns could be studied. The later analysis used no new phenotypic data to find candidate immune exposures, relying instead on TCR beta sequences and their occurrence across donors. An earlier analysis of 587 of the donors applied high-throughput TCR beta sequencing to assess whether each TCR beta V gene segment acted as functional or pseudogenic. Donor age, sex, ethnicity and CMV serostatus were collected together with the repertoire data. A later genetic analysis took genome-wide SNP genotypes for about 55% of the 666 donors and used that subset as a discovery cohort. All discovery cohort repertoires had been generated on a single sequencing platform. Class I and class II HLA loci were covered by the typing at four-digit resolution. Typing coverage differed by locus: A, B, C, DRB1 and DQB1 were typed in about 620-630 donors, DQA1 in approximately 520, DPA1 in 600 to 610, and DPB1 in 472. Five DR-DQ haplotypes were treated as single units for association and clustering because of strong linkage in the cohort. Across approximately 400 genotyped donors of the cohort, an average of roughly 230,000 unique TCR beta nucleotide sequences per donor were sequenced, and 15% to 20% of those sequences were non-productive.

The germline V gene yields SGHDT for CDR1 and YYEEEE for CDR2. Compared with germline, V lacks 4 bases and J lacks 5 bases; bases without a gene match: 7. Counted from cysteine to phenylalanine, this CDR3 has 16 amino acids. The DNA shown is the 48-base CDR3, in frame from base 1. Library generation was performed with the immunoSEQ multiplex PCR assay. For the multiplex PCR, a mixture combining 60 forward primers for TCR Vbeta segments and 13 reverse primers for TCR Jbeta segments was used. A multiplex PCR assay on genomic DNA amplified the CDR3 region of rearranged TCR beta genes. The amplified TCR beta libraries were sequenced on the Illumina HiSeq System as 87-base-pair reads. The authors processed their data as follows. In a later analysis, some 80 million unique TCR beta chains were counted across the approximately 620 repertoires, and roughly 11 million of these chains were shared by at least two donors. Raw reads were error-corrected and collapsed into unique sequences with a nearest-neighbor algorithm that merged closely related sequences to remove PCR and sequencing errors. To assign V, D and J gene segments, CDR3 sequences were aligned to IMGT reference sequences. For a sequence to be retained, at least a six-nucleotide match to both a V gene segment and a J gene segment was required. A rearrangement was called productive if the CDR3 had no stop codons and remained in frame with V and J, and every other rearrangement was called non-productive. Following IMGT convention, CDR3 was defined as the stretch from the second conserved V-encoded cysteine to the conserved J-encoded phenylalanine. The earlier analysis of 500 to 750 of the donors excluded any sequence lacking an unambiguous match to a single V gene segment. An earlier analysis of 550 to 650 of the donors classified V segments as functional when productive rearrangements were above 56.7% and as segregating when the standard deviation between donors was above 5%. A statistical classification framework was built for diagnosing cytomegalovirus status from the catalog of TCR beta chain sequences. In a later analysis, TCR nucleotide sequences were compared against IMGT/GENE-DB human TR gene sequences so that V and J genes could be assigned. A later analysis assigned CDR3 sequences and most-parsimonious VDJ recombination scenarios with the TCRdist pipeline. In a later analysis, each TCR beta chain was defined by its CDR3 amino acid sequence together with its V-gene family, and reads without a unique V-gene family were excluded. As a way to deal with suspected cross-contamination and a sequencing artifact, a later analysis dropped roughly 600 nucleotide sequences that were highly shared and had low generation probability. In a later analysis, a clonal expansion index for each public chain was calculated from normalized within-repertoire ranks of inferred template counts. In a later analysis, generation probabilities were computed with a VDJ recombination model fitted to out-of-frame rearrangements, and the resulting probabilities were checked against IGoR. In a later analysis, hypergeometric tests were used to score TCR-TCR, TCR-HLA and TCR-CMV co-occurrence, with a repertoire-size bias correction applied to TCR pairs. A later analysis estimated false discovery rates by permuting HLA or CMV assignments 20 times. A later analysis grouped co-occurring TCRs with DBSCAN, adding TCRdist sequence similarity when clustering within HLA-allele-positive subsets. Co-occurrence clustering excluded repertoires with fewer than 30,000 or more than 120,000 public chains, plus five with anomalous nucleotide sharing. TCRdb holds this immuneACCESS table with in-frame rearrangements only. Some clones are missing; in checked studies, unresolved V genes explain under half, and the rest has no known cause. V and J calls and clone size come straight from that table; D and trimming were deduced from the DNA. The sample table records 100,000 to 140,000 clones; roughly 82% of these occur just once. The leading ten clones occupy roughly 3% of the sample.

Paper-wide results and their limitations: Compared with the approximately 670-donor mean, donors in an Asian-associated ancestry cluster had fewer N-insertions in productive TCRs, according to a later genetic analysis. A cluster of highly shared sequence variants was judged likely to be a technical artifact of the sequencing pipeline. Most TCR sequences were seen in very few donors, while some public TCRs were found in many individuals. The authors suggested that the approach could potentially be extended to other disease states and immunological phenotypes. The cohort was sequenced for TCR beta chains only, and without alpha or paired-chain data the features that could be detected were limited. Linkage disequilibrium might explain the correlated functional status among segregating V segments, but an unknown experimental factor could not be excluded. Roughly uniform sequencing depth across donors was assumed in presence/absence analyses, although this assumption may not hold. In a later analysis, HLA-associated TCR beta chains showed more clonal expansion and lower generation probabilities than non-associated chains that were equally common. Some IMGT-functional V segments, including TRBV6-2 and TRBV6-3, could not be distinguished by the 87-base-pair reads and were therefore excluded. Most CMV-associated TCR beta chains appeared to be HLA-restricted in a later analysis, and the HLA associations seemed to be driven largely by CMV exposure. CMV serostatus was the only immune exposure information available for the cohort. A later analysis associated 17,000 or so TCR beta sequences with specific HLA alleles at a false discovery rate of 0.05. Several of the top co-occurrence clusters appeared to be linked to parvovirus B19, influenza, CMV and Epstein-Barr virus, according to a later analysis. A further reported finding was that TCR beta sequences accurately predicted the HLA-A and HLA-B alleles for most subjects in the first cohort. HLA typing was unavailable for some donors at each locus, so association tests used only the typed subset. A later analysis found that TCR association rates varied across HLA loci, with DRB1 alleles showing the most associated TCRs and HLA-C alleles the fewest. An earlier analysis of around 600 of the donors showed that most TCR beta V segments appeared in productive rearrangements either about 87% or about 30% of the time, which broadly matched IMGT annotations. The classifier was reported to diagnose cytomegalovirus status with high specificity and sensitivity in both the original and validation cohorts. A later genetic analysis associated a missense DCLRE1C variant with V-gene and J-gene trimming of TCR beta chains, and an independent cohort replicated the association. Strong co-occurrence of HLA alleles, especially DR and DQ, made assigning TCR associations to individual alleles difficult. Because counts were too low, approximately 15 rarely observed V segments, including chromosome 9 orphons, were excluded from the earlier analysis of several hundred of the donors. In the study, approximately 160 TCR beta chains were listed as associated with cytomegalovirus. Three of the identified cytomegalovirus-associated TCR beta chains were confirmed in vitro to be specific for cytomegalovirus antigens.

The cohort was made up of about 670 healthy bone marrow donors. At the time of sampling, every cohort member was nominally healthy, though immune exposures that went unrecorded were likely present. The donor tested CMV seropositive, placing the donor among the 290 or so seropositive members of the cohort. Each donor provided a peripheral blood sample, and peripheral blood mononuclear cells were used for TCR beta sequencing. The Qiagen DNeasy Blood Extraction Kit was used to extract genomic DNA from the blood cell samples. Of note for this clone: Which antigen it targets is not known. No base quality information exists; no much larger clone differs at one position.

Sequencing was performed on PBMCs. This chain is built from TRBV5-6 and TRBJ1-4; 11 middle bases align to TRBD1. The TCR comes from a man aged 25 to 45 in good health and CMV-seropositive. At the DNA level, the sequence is TGTGCCAGCAGCCGTCCGGGACAGGGGGAAAATGAAAAACTGTTTTTT. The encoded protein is CASSRPGQGENEKLFF.